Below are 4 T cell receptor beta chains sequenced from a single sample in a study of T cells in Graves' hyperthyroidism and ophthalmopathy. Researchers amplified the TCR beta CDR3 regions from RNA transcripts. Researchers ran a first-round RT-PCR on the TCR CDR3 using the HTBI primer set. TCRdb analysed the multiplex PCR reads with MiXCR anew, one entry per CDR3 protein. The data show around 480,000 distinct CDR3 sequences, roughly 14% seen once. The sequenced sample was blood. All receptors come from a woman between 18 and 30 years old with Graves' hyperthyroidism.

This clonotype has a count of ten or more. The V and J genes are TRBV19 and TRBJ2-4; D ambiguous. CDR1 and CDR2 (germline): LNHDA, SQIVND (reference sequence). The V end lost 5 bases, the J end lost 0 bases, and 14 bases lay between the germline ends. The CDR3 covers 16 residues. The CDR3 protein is CASSWRPVLAKNIQYF. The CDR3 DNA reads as TGTGCCAGTAGTTGGCGGCCAGTCCTAGCCAAAAACATTCAGTACTTC. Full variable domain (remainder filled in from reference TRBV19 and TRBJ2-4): DGGITQSPKYLFRKEGQNVTLSCEQNLNHDAMYWYRQDPGQGLRLIYYSQIVNDFQKGDIAEGYSVSREKKESFPLTVTSAQKNPTAFYLCASSWRPVLAKNIQYFGAGTRLSVL.

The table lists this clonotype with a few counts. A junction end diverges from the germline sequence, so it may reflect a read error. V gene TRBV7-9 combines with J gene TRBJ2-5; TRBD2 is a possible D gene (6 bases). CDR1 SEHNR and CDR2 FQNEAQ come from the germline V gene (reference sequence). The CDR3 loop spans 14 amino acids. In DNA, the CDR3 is TGTGCCAGCAGCGGAGGGCGGGACCCCGCAGATATGGACTTC. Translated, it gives CASSGGRDPADMDF.

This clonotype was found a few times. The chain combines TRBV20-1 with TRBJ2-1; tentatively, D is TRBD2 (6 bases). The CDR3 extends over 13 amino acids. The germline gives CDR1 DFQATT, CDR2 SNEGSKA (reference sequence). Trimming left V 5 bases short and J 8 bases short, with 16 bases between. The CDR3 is CSADGGAWDEQFF. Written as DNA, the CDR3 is TGCAGTGCTGACGGGGGTGCTTGGGATGAGCAGTTCTTC.

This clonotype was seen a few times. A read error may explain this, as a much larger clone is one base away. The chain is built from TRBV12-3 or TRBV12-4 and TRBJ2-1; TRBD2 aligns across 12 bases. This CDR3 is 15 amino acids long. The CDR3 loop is CASRGTSGYYSEQFF. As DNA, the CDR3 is TGTGCCAGCAGGGGGACTAGCGGGTATTACAGTGAGCAGTTCTTC.